The entry below gives a single T cell receptor beta chain sequence along with its context. Its antigen remains unidentified. The cohort comprised around 690 healthy bone marrow donors. At the time of sampling, every cohort member was nominally healthy, though immune exposures that went unrecorded were likely present. The donor was CMV seropositive and was included in the group of 290 or so seropositive cohort members. A peripheral blood sample was collected from each donor, and TCR beta sequencing was performed on peripheral blood mononuclear cells. Genomic DNA extraction from the blood cell samples was performed with the Qiagen DNeasy Blood Extraction Kit. The data belong to a study of cytomegalovirus exposure and HLA in healthy donors (dated by TCRdb to 2016 to 2017). Regarding the complete study: An earlier analysis of 587 of the donors reported 276 Gb of sequence data and 100 million to 120 million unique TCR beta sequences obtained from about 180 million T cells. Every discovery cohort repertoire had been produced on one sequencing platform. HLA typing covered class I and class II loci at four-digit resolution. Using immunosequencing, the study profiled T cell repertoires from 500 to 800 subjects and related those repertoires to cytomegalovirus serostatus. Among under 450 genotyped donors of the cohort, an average of 235,054 unique TCR beta nucleotide sequences were sequenced per donor, 15% to 20% of them non-productive. In an earlier analysis of several hundred of the donors, high-throughput TCR beta sequencing was used to judge whether each TCR beta V gene segment behaved as functional or pseudogenic. The genetic ancestry cluster associated with self-reported Caucasian donors included roughly 84% of the roughly 400 genotyped donors. In a later analysis, previously published TCR beta repertoires from 550 to 750 donors were re-analyzed and high-resolution HLA genotyping was added so that TCR occurrence patterns could be studied. The aim of the study was to test whether cataloging public T cell receptors could identify signatures of past pathogen exposure. Donor age, sex, ethnicity and CMV serostatus were compiled alongside the repertoire data. In addition to the first cohort of 666 subjects, a separate validation cohort of approximately 120 different subjects was used. The later analysis used no new phenotypic data to find candidate immune exposures, relying instead on TCR beta sequences and their occurrence across donors. Around 330 gigabases of sequencing data and about 92 million unique TCR sequences made up an early release that covered about 640 HLA-typed donors. The number of donors typed differed by locus, with roughly 629-640 for A, B, C, DRB1 and DQB1, around 520 for DQA1, 600 to 610 for DPA1, and 400 to 490 for DPB1. Four or five DR-DQ haplotypes were handled as single units for association and clustering, since linkage in the cohort was strong. A later genetic analysis took genome-wide SNP genotypes for about 65% of the roughly 670 donors and used that subset as a discovery cohort. The study combined high-throughput TCR immunosequencing, statistical association of individual TCRs with disease status, and machine learning to predict cytomegalovirus infection status. On the study overall, not on this receptor specifically: A further reported finding was that TCR beta sequences accurately predicted the HLA-A and HLA-B alleles for most subjects in the first cohort. This cohort had only TCR beta chains sequenced, and the lack of alpha or paired-chain data limited which features could be detected. Because HLA typing was missing for some donors at each locus, association tests included only the typed subset. In an earlier analysis of more than 450 of the donors, most TCR beta V segments were observed in productive rearrangements about 87% or about 30% of the time, broadly matching IMGT annotations. A total of around 150 TCR beta chains were listed by the study as associated with cytomegalovirus. Strong co-occurrence of HLA alleles, especially DR and DQ, made assigning TCR associations to individual alleles difficult. About 15 rarely observed V segments, including chromosome 9 orphons, were excluded from the earlier analysis of just under 600 of the donors because counts were too low. A later analysis reported that several top co-occurrence clusters appeared linked to parvovirus B19, influenza, CMV and Epstein-Barr virus. For the cohort, immune exposure information was limited to CMV serostatus. Compared with equally common non-associated chains, HLA-associated TCR beta chains in a later analysis were more clonally expanded and had lower generation probabilities. The classifier was reported to diagnose cytomegalovirus status with high specificity and sensitivity in both the original cohort and the validation cohort. According to the authors, the approach could potentially be generalized to other disease states and immunological phenotypes. Three of the identified cytomegalovirus-associated TCR beta chains were confirmed in vitro to be specific for cytomegalovirus antigens. The presence/absence analyses assumed that sequencing depth was roughly uniform across donors, and that assumption may not be true. Some IMGT-functional V segments, including TRBV6-2 and TRBV6-3, could not be told apart with the 87-base-pair reads, so those segments were excluded. Linkage disequilibrium might explain the correlated functional status among segregating V segments, but an unknown experimental factor could not be excluded. A later analysis found that TCR association rates varied across HLA loci, with DRB1 alleles showing the most associated TCRs and HLA-C alleles the fewest. In a later analysis, most CMV-associated TCR beta chains were found to appear HLA-restricted, with HLA associations seemingly driven largely by CMV exposure. A group of highly shared sequence variants was considered likely to be a technical artifact of the sequencing pipeline. A later genetic analysis associated a missense DCLRE1C variant with V-gene and J-gene trimming of TCR beta chains, and an independent cohort replicated the association. Across donors, most TCR sequences were observed very rarely, whereas some public TCRs were present in many individuals. In a later analysis, around 17,000 TCR beta sequences were associated with specific HLA alleles at a false discovery rate of 0.05. In a later genetic analysis, fewer N-insertions in productive TCRs were reported among donors in an Asian-associated ancestry cluster than the approximately 630-donor mean.

As encoded in the germline V gene, CDR1 is MGHRA while CDR2 is YSYEKL. Ends trimmed: V by 3 bases, J by 4 bases; bases unmatched to a gene: 3. Counted from cysteine to phenylalanine, this CDR3 has 15 amino acids. Only CDR3 DNA is held: 45 bases, read in frame from base 1. The library was built by means of the immunoSEQ multiplex PCR assay. For the multiplex PCR, a mixture combining 60 forward primers for TCR Vbeta segments and 13 reverse primers for TCR Jbeta segments was used. The CDR3 region of rearranged TCR beta genes was amplified from genomic DNA with a multiplex PCR assay. On the Illumina HiSeq System, the amplified TCR beta libraries were sequenced as 87-base-pair reads. For the original study's pipeline: A later analysis tallied around 82 million unique TCR beta chains across the 700 or so repertoires, and some 10 million of those chains were shared by two or more donors. To remove PCR and sequencing errors, raw reads were error-corrected and collapsed into unique sequences using a nearest-neighbor algorithm that merged closely related sequences. CDR3 sequences were aligned to IMGT reference sequences to assign V, D and J gene segments. Each retained sequence needed at least a six-nucleotide match to both a V gene segment and a J gene segment. Rearrangements were called productive when the CDR3 lacked stop codons and stayed in frame with V and J; all others were non-productive. Following IMGT convention, CDR3 was defined as the stretch from the second conserved V-encoded cysteine up to the conserved J-encoded phenylalanine. The earlier analysis of fewer than 750 of the donors excluded sequences that lacked an unambiguous match to a single V gene segment. In an earlier analysis of approximately 590 of the donors, V segments were called functional above 56.7% productive rearrangements and were called segregating when the between-donor standard deviation exceeded 5%. A statistical classification framework was developed to diagnose cytomegalovirus status using the catalog of TCR beta chain sequences. In a later analysis, TCR nucleotide sequences were compared against IMGT/GENE-DB human TR gene sequences so that V and J genes could be assigned. The TCRdist pipeline was used in a later analysis to assign CDR3 sequences and most-parsimonious VDJ recombination scenarios. In a later analysis, every TCR beta chain was defined by the combination of its CDR3 amino acid sequence and its V-gene family, and reads without a unique V-gene family were dropped. To address suspected cross-contamination and a sequencing artifact, a later analysis removed some 620 highly shared, low-generation-probability nucleotide sequences. For each public chain, a later analysis derived a clonal expansion index from normalized ranks of inferred template counts within each repertoire. A later analysis computed generation probabilities with a VDJ recombination model fitted to out-of-frame rearrangements, and checked the results against IGoR. In a later analysis, hypergeometric tests were used to score TCR-TCR, TCR-HLA and TCR-CMV co-occurrence, with a repertoire-size bias correction applied to TCR pairs. In a later analysis, false discovery rates were estimated by permuting HLA or CMV assignments 20 times. A later analysis grouped co-occurring TCRs with DBSCAN, adding TCRdist sequence similarity when clustering within HLA-allele-positive subsets. Repertoires with fewer than 30,000 or more than 120,000 public chains were left out of co-occurrence clustering, as were about 5 repertoires with anomalous nucleotide sharing. TCRdb took this table from immuneACCESS and kept in-frame rearrangements with V and J called. Such tables lack part of the clones; where checked against another copy, unresolved V genes explain under half of the gap, and the rest is unexplained. For V, J and clone size, that table is used; D and trimming come from the DNA. The data table for this sample lists around 88,000 clones. The leading ten clones occupy just over 5.5% of the sample.

Sequencing input: PBMCs. The sequence links TRBV4-1 to TRBJ2-3; 11 of the junction bases match TRBD2. This TCR derives from a girl aged 5 to 17 in good health and CMV-seropositive. The nucleotides read TGCGCCAGCAGCCATACGACTAGCGGGGCAGATACGCAGTATTTT. The encoded protein is CASSHTTSGADTQYF.